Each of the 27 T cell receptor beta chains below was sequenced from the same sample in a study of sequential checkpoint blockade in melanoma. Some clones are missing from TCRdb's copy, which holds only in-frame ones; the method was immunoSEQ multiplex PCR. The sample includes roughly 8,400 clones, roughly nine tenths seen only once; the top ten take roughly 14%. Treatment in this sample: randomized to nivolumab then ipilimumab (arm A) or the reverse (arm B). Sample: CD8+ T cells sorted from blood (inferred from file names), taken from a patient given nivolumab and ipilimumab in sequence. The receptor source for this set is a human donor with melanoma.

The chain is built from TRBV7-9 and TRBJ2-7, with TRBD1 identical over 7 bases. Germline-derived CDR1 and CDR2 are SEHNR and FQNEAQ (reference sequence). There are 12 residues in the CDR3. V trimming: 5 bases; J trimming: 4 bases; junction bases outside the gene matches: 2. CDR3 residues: CASSPTGYEQYF. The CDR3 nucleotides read TGTGCCAGCAGCCCGACAGGGTACGAGCAGTACTTC. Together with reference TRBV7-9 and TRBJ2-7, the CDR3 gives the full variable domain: DTGVSQNPRHKITKRGQNVTFRCDPISEHNRLYWYRQTLGQGPEFLTYFQNEAQLEKSRLLSDRFSAERPKGSFSTLEIQRTEQGDSAMYLCASSPTGYEQYFGPGTRLTVT.

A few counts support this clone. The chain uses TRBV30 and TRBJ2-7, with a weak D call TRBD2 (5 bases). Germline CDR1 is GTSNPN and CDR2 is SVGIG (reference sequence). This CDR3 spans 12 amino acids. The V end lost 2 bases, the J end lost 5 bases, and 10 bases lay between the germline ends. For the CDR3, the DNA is TGTGCCTGGAGTCCAATCGGGAACGAGCAGTACTTC. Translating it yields CAWSPIGNEQYF. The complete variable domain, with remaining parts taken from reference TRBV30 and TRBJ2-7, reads SQTIHQWPATLVQPVGSPLSLECTVEGTSNPNLYWYRQAAGRGLQLLFYSVGIGQISSEVPQNLSASRPQDRQFILSSKKLLLSDSGFYLCAWSPIGNEQYFGPGTRLTVT.

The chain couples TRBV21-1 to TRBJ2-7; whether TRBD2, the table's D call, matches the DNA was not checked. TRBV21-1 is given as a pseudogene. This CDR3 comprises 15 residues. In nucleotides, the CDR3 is TGTGCCAGCAGCAAAGTTGTTTCGGGGGGCTACGAGCAGTACTTC. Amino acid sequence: CASSKVVSGGYEQYF.

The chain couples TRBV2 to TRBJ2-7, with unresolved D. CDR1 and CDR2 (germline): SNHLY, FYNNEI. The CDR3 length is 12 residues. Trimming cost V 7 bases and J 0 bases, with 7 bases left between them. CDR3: CASIPSSYEQYF. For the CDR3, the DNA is TGTGCCAGCATTCCGAGCTCCTACGAGCAGTACTTC.

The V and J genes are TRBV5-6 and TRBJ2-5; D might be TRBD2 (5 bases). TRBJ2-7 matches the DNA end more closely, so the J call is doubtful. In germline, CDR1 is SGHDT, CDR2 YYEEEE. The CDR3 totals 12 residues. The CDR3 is CASSVGDYEQYF. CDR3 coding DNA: TGTGCCAGCAGCGTCGGGGATTACGAGCAGTACTTC.

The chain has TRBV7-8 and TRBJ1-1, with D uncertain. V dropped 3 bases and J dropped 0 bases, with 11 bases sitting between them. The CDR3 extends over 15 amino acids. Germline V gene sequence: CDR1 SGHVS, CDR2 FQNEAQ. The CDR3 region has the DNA TGTGCCAGCAGCTTTAGTCTCCGTATGAACACTGAAGCTTTCTTT. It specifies CASSFSLRMNTEAFF.

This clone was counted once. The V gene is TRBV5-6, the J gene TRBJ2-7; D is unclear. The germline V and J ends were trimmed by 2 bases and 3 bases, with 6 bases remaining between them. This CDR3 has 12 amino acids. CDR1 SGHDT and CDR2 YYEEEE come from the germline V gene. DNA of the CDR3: TGTGCCAGCAGCTTTGGGGACTACGAGCAGTACGTC. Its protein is CASSFGDYEQYV.

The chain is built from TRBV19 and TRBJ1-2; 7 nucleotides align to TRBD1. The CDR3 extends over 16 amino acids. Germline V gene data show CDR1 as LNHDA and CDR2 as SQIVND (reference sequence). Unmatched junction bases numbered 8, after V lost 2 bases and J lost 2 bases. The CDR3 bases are TGTGCCAGTAGTATAAGAGGCGAAGGGGGCAACTATGGCTACACCTTC. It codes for CASSIRGEGGNYGYTF.

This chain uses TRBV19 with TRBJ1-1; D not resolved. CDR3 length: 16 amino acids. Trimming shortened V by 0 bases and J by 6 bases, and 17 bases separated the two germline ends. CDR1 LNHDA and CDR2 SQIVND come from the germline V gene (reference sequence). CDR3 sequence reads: CASSIEFNPLESEAFF. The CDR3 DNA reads TGTGCCAGTAGTATAGAGTTCAACCCCCTAGAGTCTGAAGCTTTCTTT.

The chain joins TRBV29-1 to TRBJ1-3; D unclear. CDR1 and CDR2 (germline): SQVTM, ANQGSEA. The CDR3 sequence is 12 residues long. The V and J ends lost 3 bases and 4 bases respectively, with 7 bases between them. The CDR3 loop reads CSVDVSGNTIYF. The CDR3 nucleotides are TGCAGCGTTGATGTATCGGGAAACACCATATATTTT.

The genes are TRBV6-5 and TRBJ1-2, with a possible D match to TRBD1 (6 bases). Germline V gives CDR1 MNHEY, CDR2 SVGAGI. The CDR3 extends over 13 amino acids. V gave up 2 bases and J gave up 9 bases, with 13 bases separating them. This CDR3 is CASSYTQGSSYTF. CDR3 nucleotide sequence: TGTGCCAGCAGTTACACACAGGGCTCGAGCTACACCTTC.

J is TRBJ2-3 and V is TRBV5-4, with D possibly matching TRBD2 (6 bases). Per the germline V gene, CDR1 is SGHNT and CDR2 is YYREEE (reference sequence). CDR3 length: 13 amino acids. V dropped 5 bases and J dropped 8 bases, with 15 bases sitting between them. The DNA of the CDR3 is TGTGCCAGCAGTGGTGCGGGAAGATTTACGCAGTATTTT. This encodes CASSGAGRFTQYF.

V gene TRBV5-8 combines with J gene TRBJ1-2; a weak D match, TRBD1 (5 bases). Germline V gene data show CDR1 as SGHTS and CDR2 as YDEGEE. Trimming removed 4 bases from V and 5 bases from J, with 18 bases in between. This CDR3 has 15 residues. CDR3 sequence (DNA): TGTGCCAGCAGCGATGCCAGGGCCCTGGCGTATGGCTACACCTTC. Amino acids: CASSDARALAYGYTF.

The CDR3 is CASSLEYSYEQYV. The CDR3, as DNA: TGTGCCAGCAGCTTAGAATACAGCTACGAGCAGTACGTC. V usage is TRBV11-2 and J usage is TRBJ2-7, with D uncertain. This CDR3 spans 13 amino acids. Germline assignment: CDR1 SGHAT and CDR2 FQNNGV. With 0 bases removed from V and 3 bases from J, the gap between germline ends came to 6 bases.

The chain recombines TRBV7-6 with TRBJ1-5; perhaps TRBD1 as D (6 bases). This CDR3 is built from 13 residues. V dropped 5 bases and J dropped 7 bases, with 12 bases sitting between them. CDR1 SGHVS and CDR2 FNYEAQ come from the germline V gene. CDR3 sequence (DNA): TGTGCCAGCAGCCTCGGACAGCAACAGCCCCAGCATTTT. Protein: CASSLGQQQPQHF.

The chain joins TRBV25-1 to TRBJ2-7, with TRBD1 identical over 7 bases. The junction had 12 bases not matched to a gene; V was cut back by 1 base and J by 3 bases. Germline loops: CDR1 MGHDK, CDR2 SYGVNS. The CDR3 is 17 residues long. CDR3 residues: CASSEWEGTDNCYEQYF. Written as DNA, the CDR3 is TGTGCCAGCAGTGAATGGGAAGGGACAGACAATTGCTACGAGCAGTACTTC.

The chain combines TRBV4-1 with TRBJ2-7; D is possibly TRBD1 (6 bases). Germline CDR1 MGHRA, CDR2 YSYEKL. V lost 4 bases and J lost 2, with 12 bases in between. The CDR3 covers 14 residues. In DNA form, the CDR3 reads TGCGCCAGCAGCCTTTCAGAGGGGGCCTACGAGCAGTACTTC. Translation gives CASSLSEGAYEQYF.

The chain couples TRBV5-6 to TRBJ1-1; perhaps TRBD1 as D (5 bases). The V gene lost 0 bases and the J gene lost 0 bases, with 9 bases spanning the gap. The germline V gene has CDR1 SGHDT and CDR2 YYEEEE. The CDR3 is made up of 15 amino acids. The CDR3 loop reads CASSLAGGMNTEAFF. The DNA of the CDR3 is TGTGCCAGCAGCTTGGCCGGGGGTATGAACACTGAAGCTTTCTTT.

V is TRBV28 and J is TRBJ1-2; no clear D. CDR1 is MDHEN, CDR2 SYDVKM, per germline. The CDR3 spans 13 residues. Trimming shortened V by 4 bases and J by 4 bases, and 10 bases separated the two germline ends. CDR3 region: CASSYEGLYGYTF. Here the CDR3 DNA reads TGTGCCAGCAGTTACGAGGGCCTCTATGGCTACACCTTC.

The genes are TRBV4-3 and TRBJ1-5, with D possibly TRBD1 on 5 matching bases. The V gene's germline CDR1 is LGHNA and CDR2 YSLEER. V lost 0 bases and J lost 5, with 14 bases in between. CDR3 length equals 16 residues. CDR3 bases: TGCGCCAGCAGCCAAGATCTCGACAGCCTCTATCAGCCCCAGCATTTT. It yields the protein CASSQDLDSLYQPQHF.

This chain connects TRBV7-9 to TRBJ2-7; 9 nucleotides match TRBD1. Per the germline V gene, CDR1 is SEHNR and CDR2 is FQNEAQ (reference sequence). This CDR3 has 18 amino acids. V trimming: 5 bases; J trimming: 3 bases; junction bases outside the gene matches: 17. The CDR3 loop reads CASSQKDRGGAGFYEQYV. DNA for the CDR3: TGTGCCAGCAGCCAAAAGGACAGGGGAGGAGCGGGCTTCTACGAGCAGTACGTC.

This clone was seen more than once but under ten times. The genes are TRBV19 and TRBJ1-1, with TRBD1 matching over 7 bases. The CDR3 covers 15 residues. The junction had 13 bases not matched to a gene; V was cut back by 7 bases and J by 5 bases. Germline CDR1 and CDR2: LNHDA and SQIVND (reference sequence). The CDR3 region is CASTQRQGIWTEAFF. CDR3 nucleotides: TGTGCCAGTACTCAAAGACAGGGTATTTGGACTGAAGCTTTCTTT. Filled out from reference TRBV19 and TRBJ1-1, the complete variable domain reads DGGITQSPKYLFRKEGQNVTLSCEQNLNHDAMYWYRQDPGQGLRLIYYSQIVNDFQKGDIAEGYSVSREKKESFPLTVTSAQKNPTAFYLCASTQRQGIWTEAFFGQGTRLTVV.

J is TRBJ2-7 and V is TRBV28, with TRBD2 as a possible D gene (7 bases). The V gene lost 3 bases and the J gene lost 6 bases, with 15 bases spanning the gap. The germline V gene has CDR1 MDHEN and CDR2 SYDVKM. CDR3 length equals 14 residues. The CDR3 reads CASSFRTRGIEQYF. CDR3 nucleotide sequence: TGTGCCAGCAGTTTCAGGACTAGGGGGATCGAGCAGTACTTC.

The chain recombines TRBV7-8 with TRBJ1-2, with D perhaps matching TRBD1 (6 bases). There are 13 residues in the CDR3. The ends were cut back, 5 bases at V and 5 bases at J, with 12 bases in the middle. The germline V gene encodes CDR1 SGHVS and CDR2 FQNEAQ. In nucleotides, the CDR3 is TGTGCCAGCAGCGTAAACCAGGGGTATGGCTACACCTTC. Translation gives CASSVNQGYGYTF. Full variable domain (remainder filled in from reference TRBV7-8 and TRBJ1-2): GAGVSQSPRYKVAKRGQDVALRCDPISGHVSLFWYQQALGQGPEFLTYFQNEAQLDKSGLPSDRFFAERPEGSVSTLKIQRTQQEDSAVYLCASSVNQGYGYTFGSGTRLTVV.

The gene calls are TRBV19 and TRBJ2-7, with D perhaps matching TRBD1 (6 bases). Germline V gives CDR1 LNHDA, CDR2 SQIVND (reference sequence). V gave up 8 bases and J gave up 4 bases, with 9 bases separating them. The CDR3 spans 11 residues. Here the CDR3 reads CASGTPYEQYF. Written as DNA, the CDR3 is TGTGCCAGTGGGACACCGTACGAGCAGTACTTC.

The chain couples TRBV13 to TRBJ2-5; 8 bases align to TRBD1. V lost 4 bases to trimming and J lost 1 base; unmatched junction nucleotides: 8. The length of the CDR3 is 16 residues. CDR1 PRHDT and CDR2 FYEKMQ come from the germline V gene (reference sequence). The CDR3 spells CASSSGTGVAQETQYF. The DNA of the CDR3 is TGTGCCAGCAGCTCTGGGACAGGTGTCGCCCAAGAGACCCAGTACTTC.

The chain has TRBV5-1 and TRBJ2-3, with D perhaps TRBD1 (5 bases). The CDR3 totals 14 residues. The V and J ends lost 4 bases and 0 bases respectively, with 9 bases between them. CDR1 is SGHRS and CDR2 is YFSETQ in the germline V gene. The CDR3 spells CASSGDSSTDTQYF. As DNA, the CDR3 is TGCGCCAGCAGCGGAGACAGTAGCACAGATACGCAGTATTTT.